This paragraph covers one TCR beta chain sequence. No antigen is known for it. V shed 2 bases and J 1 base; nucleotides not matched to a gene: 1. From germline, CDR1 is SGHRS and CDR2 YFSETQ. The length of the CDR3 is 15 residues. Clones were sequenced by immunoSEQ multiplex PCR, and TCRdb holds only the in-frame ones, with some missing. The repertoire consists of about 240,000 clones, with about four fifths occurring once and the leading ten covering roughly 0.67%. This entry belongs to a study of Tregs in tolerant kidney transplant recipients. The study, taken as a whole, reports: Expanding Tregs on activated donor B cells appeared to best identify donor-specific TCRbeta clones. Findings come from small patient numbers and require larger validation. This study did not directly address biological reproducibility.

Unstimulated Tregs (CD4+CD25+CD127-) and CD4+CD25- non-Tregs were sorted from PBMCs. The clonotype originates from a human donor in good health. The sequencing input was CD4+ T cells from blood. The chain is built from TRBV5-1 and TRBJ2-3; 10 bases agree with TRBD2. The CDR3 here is CASSFGLAGTDTQYF. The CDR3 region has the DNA TGCGCCAGCAGCTTTGGACTAGCGGGCACAGATACGCAGTATTTT.